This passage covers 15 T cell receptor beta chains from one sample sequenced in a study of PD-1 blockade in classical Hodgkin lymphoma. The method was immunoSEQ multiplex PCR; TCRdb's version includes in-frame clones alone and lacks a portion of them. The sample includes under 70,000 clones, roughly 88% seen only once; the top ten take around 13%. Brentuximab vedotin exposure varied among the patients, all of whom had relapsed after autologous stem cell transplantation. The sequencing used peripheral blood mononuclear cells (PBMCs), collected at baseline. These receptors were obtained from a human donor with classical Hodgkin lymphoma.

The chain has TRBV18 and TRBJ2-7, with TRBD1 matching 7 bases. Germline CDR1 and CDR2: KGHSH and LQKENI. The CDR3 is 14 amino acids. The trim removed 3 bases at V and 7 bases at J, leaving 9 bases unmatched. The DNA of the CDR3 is TGTGCCAGCTCACCTTGGCAGGGGGTAAGAGAGCAGTACTTC. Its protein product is CASSPWQGVREQYF.

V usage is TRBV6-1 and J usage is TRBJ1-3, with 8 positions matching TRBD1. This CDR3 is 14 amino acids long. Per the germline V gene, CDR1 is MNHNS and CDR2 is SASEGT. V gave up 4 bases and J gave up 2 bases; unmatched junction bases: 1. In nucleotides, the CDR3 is TGTGCCAGCAGTGCACAGGGGGCTGGAAACACCATATATTTT. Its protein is CASSAQGAGNTIYF.

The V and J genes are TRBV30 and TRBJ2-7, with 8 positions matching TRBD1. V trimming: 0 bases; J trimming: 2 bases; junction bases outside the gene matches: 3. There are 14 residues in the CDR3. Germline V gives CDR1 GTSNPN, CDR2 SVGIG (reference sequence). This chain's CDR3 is CAWSVFRGPYEQYF. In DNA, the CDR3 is TGTGCCTGGAGTGTGTTCAGGGGGCCCTACGAGCAGTACTTC.

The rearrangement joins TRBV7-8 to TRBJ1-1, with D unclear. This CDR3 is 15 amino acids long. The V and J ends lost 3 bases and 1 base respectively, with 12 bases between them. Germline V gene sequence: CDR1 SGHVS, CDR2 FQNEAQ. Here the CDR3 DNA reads TGTGCCAGCAGCTTCGGGGTCGCAGCGAACACTGAAGCTTTCTTT. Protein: CASSFGVAANTEAFF. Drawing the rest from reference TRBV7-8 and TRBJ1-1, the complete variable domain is GAGVSQSPRYKVAKRGQDVALRCDPISGHVSLFWYQQALGQGPEFLTYFQNEAQLDKSGLPSDRFFAERPEGSVSTLKIQRTQQEDSAVYLCASSFGVAANTEAFFGQGTRLTVV.

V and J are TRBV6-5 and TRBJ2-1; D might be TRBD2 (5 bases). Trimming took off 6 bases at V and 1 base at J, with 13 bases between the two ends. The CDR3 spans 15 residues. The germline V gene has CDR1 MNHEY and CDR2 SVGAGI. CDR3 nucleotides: TGTGCCAGCAGCCGAACGGGGAAGTCCTACAATGAGCAGTTCTTC. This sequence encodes CASSRTGKSYNEQFF.

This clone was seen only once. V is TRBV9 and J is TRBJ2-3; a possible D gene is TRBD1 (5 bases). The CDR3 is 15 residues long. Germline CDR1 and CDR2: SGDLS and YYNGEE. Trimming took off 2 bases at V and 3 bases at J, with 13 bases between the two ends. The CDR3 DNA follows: TGTGCCAGCAGCGTCTCCCCTAGGGGAACAGATACGCAGTATTTT. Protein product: CASSVSPRGTDTQYF.

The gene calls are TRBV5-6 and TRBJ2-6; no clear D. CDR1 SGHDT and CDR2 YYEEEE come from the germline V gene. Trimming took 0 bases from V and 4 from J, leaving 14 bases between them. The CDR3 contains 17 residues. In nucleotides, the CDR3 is TGTGCCAGCAGCTTGGAAGGGCTCTCCCCCGGGGCCAACGTCCTGACTTTC. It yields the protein CASSLEGLSPGANVLTF.

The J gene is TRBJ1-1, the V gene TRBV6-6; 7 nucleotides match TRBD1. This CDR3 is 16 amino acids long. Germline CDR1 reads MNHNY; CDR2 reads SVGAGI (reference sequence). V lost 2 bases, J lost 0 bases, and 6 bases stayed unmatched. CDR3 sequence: CASSYGDSGMNTEAFF. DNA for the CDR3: TGTGCCAGCAGTTACGGGGACAGTGGGATGAACACTGAAGCTTTCTTT.

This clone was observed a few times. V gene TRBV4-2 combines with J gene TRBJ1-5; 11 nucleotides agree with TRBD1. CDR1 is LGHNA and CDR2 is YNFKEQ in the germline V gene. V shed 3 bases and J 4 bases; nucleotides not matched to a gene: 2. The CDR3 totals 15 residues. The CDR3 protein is CASSQGTGGNQPQHF. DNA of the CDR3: TGTGCCAGCAGCCAGGGGACAGGGGGAAATCAGCCCCAGCATTTT.

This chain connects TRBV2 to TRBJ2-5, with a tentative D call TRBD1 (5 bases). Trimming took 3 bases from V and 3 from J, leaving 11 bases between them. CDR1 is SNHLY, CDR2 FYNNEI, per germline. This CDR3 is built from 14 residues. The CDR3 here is CASSDRATEETQYF. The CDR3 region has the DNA TGTGCCAGCAGTGACAGGGCGACCGAAGAGACCCAGTACTTC.

As DNA, the CDR3 is TGTGCCAGCAGTGAAGCGCTTTATGGGACAGGGGTTTTAGATACGCAGTATTTT. It encodes CASSEALYGTGVLDTQYF. This chain links TRBV6-1 with TRBJ2-3, with TRBD1 matching 10 bases. V lost 0 bases and J lost 5; bases outside the gene matches: 11. The CDR3 covers 18 residues. Germline-derived CDR1 and CDR2 are MNHNS and SASEGT.

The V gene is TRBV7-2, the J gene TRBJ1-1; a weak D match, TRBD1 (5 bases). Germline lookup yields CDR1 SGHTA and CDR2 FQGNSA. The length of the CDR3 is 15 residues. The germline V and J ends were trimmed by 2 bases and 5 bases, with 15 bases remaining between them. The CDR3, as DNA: TGTGCCAGCAGCTTAATGGGCAGGGTTGGGACTGAAGCTTTCTTT. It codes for CASSLMGRVGTEAFF.

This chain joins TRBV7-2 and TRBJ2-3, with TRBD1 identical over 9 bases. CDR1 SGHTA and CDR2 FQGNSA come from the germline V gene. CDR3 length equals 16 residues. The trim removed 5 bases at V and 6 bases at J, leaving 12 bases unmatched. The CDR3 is CASSPRRTGVVDTQYF. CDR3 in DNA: TGTGCCAGCAGCCCACGACGGACAGGGGTTGTTGATACGCAGTATTTT.

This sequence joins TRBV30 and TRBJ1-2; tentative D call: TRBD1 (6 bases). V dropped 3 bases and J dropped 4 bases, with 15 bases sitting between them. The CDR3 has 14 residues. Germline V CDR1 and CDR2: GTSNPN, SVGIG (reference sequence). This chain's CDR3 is CAWRQGILGYGYTF. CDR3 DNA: TGTGCCTGGAGGCAGGGGATATTGGGCTATGGCTACACCTTC.

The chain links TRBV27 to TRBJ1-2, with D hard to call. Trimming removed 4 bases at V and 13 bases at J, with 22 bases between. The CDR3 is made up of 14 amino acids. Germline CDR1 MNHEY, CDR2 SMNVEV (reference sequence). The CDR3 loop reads CASSSPPRTAEATF. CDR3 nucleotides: TGTGCCAGCAGTTCCCCCCCTCGGACGGCTGAAGCCACCTTC.